The 21 T cell receptor beta chains in this list originate from one sample, sequenced in a study of vaccination and CD4 T cells after COVID-19. Indicated treatment: roughly 10-day PBMC culture with coronavirus spike peptide pools or control peptides (ViraFEST assay). These receptors have no known antigen. The Oncomine TCR Beta short-read assay sequenced DNA from cultured CD4+ T cells. TCRdb re-derived calls from the PCR reads in MiXCR, one entry per CDR3 protein. Of fewer than 15,000 distinct CDR3 sequences in the sample, roughly 60% were seen once. The sequenced sample was cultured CD4+ T cells from blood, obtained after SARS-CoV-2 vaccination. The receptors stem from a human donor with COVID-19.

This CDR3 reads CASVTRGGTGGYTF. The DNA for the CDR3 is TGTGCCAGTGTTACTCGAGGGGGAACGGGAGGCTACACCTTC. The genes are TRBV19 and TRBJ1-2; weak D call: TRBD1 (6 bases). CDR3 size: 14 residues. Germline values: CDR1 LNHDA, CDR2 SQIVND (reference sequence). V lost 8 bases to trimming and J lost 8 bases, with 21 bases between them.

This clonotype was seen only a few times. The J gene is TRBJ1-5, the V gene TRBV6-2 or TRBV6-3; 9 bases are a match to TRBD1. V was clipped by 6 bases and J by 2 bases; unmatched bases: 5. This CDR3 contains 15 residues. Germline values: CDR1 MNHEY, CDR2 SVGEGT. CDR3 in amino acids: CASSQTGGGNQPQHF. The CDR3 nucleotides are TGTGCCAGCAGCCAGACAGGGGGTGGCAATCAGCCCCAGCATTTT.

V gene TRBV3-1 combines with J gene TRBJ1-1; tentatively, D is TRBD1 (5 bases). Germline values: CDR1 LGHDT, CDR2 YNNKEL (reference sequence). This CDR3 contains 14 residues. Trimming took off 4 bases at V and 0 bases at J, with 9 bases between the two ends. Here the CDR3 reads CASSPDTLNTEAFF. The CDR3 region has the DNA TGTGCCAGCAGCCCGGACACATTGAACACTGAAGCTTTCTTT. The full variable domain, with the rest looked up from reference TRBV3-1 and TRBJ1-1, is DTAVSQTPKYLVTQMGNDKSIKCEQNLGHDTMYWYKQDSKKFLKIMFSYNNKELIINETVPNRFSPKSPDKAHLNLHINSLELGDSAVYFCASSPDTLNTEAFFGQGTRLTVV.

The rearrangement uses TRBV7-9 and TRBJ2-5; possible D gene TRBD2, 5 bases. There are 15 residues in the CDR3. In germline, CDR1 is SEHNR, CDR2 FQNEAQ (reference sequence). Trimming removed 4 bases at V and 3 bases at J, with 15 bases between. CDR3 bases: TGTGCCAGCAGCTCACGGGGTAGCGAGGAAGAGACCCAGTACTTC. It specifies CASSSRGSEEETQYF.

This chain connects TRBV7-9 to TRBJ1-1; D is undetermined. Trimming pared 5 bases from V and 0 bases from J, leaving 19 bases between. The CDR3 covers 17 residues. Germline V gene data show CDR1 as SEHNR and CDR2 as FQNEAQ (reference sequence). CDR3 bases: TGTGCCAGCAGCATCATGTTAGGACGCGGCATGAACACTGAAGCTTTCTTT. Translating it yields CASSIMLGRGMNTEAFF.

This sequence joins TRBV7-9 and TRBJ1-1, with 7 positions matching TRBD1. The V and J ends lost 4 bases and 4 bases, in that order; junction bases with no gene match: 15. CDR1 is SEHNR, CDR2 FQNEAQ, per germline (reference sequence). CDR3 length: 17 residues. CDR3 loop: CASSSTRQGGRGTEAFF. The CDR3 bases are TGTGCCAGCAGCTCAACCAGACAGGGAGGACGGGGCACTGAAGCTTTCTTT. Together with reference TRBV7-9 and TRBJ1-1, the CDR3 gives the full variable domain: DTGVSQNPRHKITKRGQNVTFRCDPISEHNRLYWYRQTLGQGPEFLTYFQNEAQLEKSRLLSDRFSAERPKGSFSTLEIQRTEQGDSAMYLCASSSTRQGGRGTEAFFGQGTRLTVV.

V and J are TRBV20-1 and TRBJ2-5, with 9 bases aligning to TRBD2. J was trimmed by 1 base and V by 4 bases; bases with no gene match: 10. The CDR3 contains 16 residues. Germline V gene data show CDR1 as DFQATT and CDR2 as SNEGSKA (reference sequence). This chain's CDR3 is CSAIQGLAKTQETQYF. The CDR3 coding sequence is TGCAGTGCTATCCAGGGACTAGCAAAAACCCAAGAGACCCAGTACTTC.

J is TRBJ2-2 and V is TRBV7-6, with 9 bases aligning to TRBD2. This CDR3 region has 16 residues. Germline V gene sequence: CDR1 SGHVS, CDR2 FNYEAQ. V shed 1 base, J shed 1 base, and the junction held 1 base outside the gene matches. This CDR3 is CASSLDSGRNTGELFF. In DNA, the CDR3 is TGTGCCAGCAGCTTAGATAGCGGGAGGAACACCGGGGAGCTGTTTTTT. Combining the CDR3 with reference TRBV7-6 and TRBJ2-2 gives the whole variable domain GAGVSQSPRYKVTKRGQDVALRCDPISGHVSLYWYRQALGQGPEFLTYFNYEAQQDKSGLPNDRFSAERPEGSISTLTIQRTEQRDSAMYRCASSLDSGRNTGELFFGEGSRLTVL.

The chain joins TRBV12-3 or TRBV12-4 to TRBJ1-6; D gene unclear. The CDR3 is made up of 15 amino acids. Trimming took 6 bases from V and 2 from J, leaving 11 bases between them. The CDR3 bases are TGTGCCAGCAGAACGGAGAATACCTATAATTCACCCCTCCACTTT. As protein: CASRTENTYNSPLHF.

CDR3 bases: TGTGCCAGCATCCTAGGAGGCCCTAACTATGGCTACACCTTC. This gives the protein CASILGGPNYGYTF. The V and J genes are TRBV6-1 and TRBJ1-2, with no clear D. The germline gives CDR1 MNHNS, CDR2 SASEGT. Trimming removed 7 bases at V and 0 bases at J, with 12 bases between. The CDR3 length is 14 residues.

DNA of the CDR3: TGTGCCAGCAGTTTGGGACTAGCGGAAGAGACCCAGTACTTC. Amino acids: CASSLGLAEETQYF. This chain uses TRBV6-5 with TRBJ2-5, with 11 bases fitting TRBD2. Germline V gene sequence: CDR1 MNHEY, CDR2 SVGAGI. The CDR3 runs 14 residues. The trim removed 4 bases at V and 3 bases at J, leaving 1 base unmatched.

The J gene is TRBJ2-7, the V gene TRBV20-1; no clear D gene. Trimming took 5 bases from V and 3 from J, leaving 20 bases between them. Looked up from germline, CDR1 is DFQATT and CDR2 is SNEGSKA (reference sequence). The CDR3 runs to 15 residues. The CDR3 DNA reads as TGCAGTGCTCTACCTAGGGCGTGGATGGGCTACGAGCAGTACTTC. As protein: CSALPRAWMGYEQYF.

This clonotype was observed once. The V call is TRBV4-3, the J call TRBJ1-5; D call uncertain. Germline loops: CDR1 LGHNA, CDR2 YSLEER. Deletions cut 1 base from V and 7 bases from J, with 14 bases between. The CDR3 totals 15 residues. CDR3 loop: CASSQGLGPEQPQHF. The CDR3 bases are TGCGCCAGCAGCCAAGGGCTAGGGCCCGAGCAGCCCCAGCATTTT.

This clonotype is a singleton in its sample. This chain joins TRBV2 and TRBJ1-1; tentatively, D is TRBD1 (6 bases). Germline V gene sequence: CDR1 SNHLY, CDR2 FYNNEI. The CDR3 runs 12 residues. Trimming removed 6 bases from V and 6 bases from J, with 11 bases in between. This CDR3 reads CASSTGRPEAFF. CDR3 coding DNA: TGTGCCAGCAGCACAGGGAGGCCTGAAGCTTTCTTT.

CDR3 residues: CASSYTDTANYGYTF. In nucleotides, the CDR3 is TGTGCCAGCAGTTACACAGACACCGCTAACTATGGCTACACCTTC. V gene TRBV6-5 combines with J gene TRBJ1-2; D uncertain. V lost 2 bases to trimming and J lost 0 bases, with 10 bases between them. From germline, CDR1 is MNHEY and CDR2 SVGAGI. The CDR3 covers 15 residues.

This clonotype was picked up one time. The chain is built from TRBV6-1 and TRBJ2-1, with D possibly matching TRBD1 (5 bases). The length of the CDR3 is 16 residues. CDR1 and CDR2 (germline): MNHNS, SASEGT. V gave up 2 bases and J gave up 7 bases, with 18 bases separating them. The CDR3 DNA sequence: TGTGCCAGCAGTGAAAGGAGTAATGGGGCGAGGAATGAGCAGTTCTTC. It yields the protein CASSERSNGARNEQFF.

The rearrangement joins TRBV11-3 to TRBJ2-5; 12 bases map to TRBD2. Trimming removed 5 bases from V and 5 bases from J; junction bases left unmatched: 6. The CDR3 sequence is 15 residues long. Germline CDR1 is SGHNT and CDR2 is YENEEA. This CDR3 reads CASSRRLAGVETQYF. CDR3 DNA: TGTGCCAGCAGCAGGAGACTAGCGGGGGTGGAGACCCAGTACTTC.

The sample holds a few counts of this clonotype. The V call is TRBV6-1, the J call TRBJ1-1; weak D call: TRBD1 (5 bases). This CDR3 has 16 amino acids. Germline V gene sequence: CDR1 MNHNS, CDR2 SASEGT. Deletions cut 6 bases from V and 1 base from J, with 18 bases between. As DNA, the CDR3 is TGTGCCAGCAGATCTTGGGGGACGGTCGAGAACACTGAAGCTTTCTTT. It yields the protein CASRSWGTVENTEAFF.

The chain joins TRBV7-2 to TRBJ2-1; the match to TRBD2 covers 9 bases. This CDR3 has 15 residues. Germline V lookup: CDR1 SGHTA, CDR2 FQGNSA. Germline trimming cut 1 base from V and 7 bases from J; bases unmatched to any gene: 5. The CDR3 region has the DNA TGTGCCAGCAGCTTAGAGGCGGGAGGGGTGAATGAGCAGTTCTTC. It codes for CASSLEAGGVNEQFF.

This chain links TRBV28 with TRBJ1-2; TRBD1 is a possible D gene (5 bases). The CDR3 has 15 residues. V dropped 6 bases and J dropped 2 bases, with 16 bases sitting between them. Germline V CDR1 and CDR2: MDHEN, SYDVKM. The DNA of the CDR3 is TGTGCCAGCAGCTCACTGCCCCGGGGGAACTATGGCTACACCTTC. Translating it yields CASSSLPRGNYGYTF.

This clonotype has more than one count but fewer than ten. The chain links TRBV20-1 to TRBJ1-2, with 9 bases identical to TRBD1. The germline CDR1 and CDR2 sequences are DFQATT and SNEGSKA (reference sequence). J lost 5 bases, V lost 6 bases, and 7 bases had no gene match. The CDR3 has 13 residues. The CDR3 is CSAAGQGGYGYTF. CDR3 coding DNA: TGCAGTGCCGCGGGACAGGGTGGTTATGGCTACACCTTC.